The clone carrying this T cell receptor beta chain is labeled as medium-sized. Each CDR3 protein gets one entry after TCRdb re-called the RT-PCR reads with MiXCR. The profile shows 70,000 or so distinct CDR3 sequences, about 26% of them singletons. The data stem from a study of patients and donors after allogeneic stem cell transplantation. The V gene's germline CDR1 is GTSNPN and CDR2 SVGIG (reference sequence). The CDR3 extends over 20 amino acids. Trimming removed 0 bases from V and 2 bases from J; junction bases left unmatched: 17. Material for sequencing was blood, either unsorted or a sorted T cell fraction (not recorded which). The gene calls are TRBV30 and TRBJ1-5; 9 bases align to TRBD1. The sequence came from a human donor who was either an allogeneic HSCT recipient or a stem cell or donor lymphocyte infusion donor (not recorded which). It is not recorded whose cells these are; they may come from a transplant donor. The CDR3 bases are TGTGCCTGGAGTGTACAAAGTATCTGGGACAGGGCGATTGGCAATCAGCCCCAGCATTTT. As protein: CAWSVQSIWDRAIGNQPQHF. Together with reference TRBV30 and TRBJ1-5, the CDR3 gives the full variable domain: SQTIHQWPATLVQPVGSPLSLECTVEGTSNPNLYWYRQAAGRGLQLLFYSVGIGQISSEVPQNLSASRPQDRQFILSSKKLLLSDSGFYLCAWSVQSIWDRAIGNQPQHFGDGTRLSIL.